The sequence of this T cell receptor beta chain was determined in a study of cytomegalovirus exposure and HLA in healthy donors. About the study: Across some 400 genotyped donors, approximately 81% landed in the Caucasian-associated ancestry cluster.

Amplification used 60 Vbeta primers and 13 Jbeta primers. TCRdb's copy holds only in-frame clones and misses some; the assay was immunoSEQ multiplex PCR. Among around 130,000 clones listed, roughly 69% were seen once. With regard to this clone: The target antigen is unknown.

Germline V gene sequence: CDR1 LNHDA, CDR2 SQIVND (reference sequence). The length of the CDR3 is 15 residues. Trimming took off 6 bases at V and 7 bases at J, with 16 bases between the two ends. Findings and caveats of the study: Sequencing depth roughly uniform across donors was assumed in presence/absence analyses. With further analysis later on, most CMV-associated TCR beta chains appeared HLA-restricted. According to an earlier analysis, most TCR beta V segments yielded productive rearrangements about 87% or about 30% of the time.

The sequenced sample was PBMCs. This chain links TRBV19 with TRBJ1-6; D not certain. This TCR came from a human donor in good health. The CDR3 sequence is CASSKGDRPNSPLHF. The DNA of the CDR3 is TGTGCCAGTAGCAAGGGAGATAGGCCAAATTCACCCCTCCACTTT. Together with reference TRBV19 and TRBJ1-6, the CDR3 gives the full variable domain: DGGITQSPKYLFRKEGQNVTLSCEQNLNHDAMYWYRQDPGQGLRLIYYSQIVNDFQKGDIAEGYSVSREKKESFPLTVTSAQKNPTAFYLCASSKGDRPNSPLHFGNGTRLTVT.